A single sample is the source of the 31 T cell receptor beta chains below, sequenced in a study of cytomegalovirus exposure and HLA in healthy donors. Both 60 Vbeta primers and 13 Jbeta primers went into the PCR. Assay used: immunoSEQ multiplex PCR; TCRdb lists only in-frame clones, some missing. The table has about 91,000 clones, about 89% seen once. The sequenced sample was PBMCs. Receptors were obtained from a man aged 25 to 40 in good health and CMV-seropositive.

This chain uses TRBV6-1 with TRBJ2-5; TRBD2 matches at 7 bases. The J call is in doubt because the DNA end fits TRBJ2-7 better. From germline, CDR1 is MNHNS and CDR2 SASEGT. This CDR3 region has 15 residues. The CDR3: CASSKPGLMKYEQYF. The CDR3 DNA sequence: TGTGCCAGCAGTAAACCGGGACTAATGAAATACGAGCAGTACTTC.

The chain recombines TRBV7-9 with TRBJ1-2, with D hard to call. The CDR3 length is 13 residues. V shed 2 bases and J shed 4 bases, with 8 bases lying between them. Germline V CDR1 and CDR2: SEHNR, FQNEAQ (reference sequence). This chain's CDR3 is CASSLSHGYGYTF. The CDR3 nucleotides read TGTGCCAGCAGCTTATCGCACGGCTATGGCTACACCTTC.

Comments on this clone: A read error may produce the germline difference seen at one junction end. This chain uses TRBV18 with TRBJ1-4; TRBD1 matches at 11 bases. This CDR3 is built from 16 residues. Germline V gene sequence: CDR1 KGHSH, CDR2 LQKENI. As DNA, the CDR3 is TGTGCCAGCTCACCAACGACCGGGACAGGGGGAGAAAATCTGTTTTTT. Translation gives CASSPTTGTGGENLFF.

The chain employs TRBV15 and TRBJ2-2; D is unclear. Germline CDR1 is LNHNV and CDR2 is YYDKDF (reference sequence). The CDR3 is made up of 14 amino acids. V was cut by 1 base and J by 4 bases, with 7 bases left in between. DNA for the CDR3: TGTGCCACCAGCAGAGCGTCGGGCACCGGGGAGCTGTTTTTT. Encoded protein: CATSRASGTGELFF.

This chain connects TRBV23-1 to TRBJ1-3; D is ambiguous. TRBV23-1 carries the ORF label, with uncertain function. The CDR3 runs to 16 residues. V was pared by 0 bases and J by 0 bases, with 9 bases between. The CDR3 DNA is TGCGCCAGCAGTCAATCGGCCAGGAACTCTGGAAACACCATATATTTT. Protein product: CASSQSARNSGNTIYF.

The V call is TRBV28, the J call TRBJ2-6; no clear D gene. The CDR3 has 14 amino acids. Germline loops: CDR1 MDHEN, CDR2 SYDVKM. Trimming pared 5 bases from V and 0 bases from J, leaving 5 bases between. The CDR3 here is CASSPSSGANVLTF. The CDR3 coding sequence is TGTGCCAGCAGTCCGAGCTCTGGGGCCAACGTCCTGACTTTC.

This CDR3 reads CAISRDSSNYGYTF. As DNA, the CDR3 is TGTGCCATCAGCCGGGACAGCTCTAACTATGGCTACACCTTC. This chain connects TRBV10-3 to TRBJ1-2; TRBD1 matches 7 bases. With 6 bases clipped from V and 0 bases from J, the junction kept 4 bases outside the gene matches. Per germline, CDR1 ENHRY and CDR2 SYGVKD. There are 14 residues in the CDR3.

The CDR3 here is CSPAVLPIDTQYF. CDR3 coding DNA: TGCAGCCCTGCGGTGCTTCCCATAGATACGCAGTATTTT. This chain joins TRBV29-1 and TRBJ2-3, with unresolved D. Germline V gene data show CDR1 as SQVTM and CDR2 as ANQGSEA. This CDR3 is 13 amino acids long. V was pared by 8 bases and J by 5 bases, with 17 bases between.

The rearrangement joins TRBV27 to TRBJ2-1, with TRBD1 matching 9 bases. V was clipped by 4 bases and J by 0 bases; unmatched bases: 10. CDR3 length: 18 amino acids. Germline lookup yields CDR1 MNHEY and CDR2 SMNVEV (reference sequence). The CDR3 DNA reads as TGTGCCAGCAGTTCGTCCTACAGGGGGCAGGGCTCCTACAATGAGCAGTTCTTC. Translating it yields CASSSSYRGQGSYNEQFF.

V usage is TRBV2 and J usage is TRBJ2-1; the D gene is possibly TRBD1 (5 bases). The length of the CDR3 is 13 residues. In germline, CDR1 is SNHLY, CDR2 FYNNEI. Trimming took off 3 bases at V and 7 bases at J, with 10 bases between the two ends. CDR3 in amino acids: CASSDRVWNEQFF. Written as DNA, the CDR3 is TGTGCCAGCAGTGACAGGGTTTGGAATGAGCAGTTCTTC.

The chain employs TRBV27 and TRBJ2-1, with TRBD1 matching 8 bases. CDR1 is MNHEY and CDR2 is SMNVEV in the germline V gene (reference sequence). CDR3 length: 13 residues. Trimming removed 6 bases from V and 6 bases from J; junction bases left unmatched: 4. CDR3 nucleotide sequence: TGTGCCAGCAGCCGGGACAGGCGCAATGAGCAGTTCTTC. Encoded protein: CASSRDRRNEQFF.

This CDR3 is CAISAQSNQPQHF. The DNA for the CDR3 is TGTGCCATCAGTGCTCAGAGCAATCAGCCCCAGCATTTT. The chain combines TRBV10-3 with TRBJ1-5; D uncertain. From germline, CDR1 is ENHRY and CDR2 SYGVKD. The CDR3 loop spans 13 amino acids. Trimming stripped 4 bases from V and 1 base from J, with 5 bases between.

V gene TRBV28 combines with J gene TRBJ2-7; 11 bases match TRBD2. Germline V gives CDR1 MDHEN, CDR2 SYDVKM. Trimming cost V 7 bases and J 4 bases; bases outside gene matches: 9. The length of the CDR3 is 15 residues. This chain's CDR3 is CASKTSGSKLYEQYF. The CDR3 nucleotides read TGTGCCAGCAAAACTAGCGGGAGTAAGTTGTACGAGCAGTACTTC.

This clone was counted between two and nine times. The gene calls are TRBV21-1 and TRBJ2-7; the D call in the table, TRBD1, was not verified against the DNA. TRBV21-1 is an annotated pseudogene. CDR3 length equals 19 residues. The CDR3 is CASSNLSWERDRGVAANNF. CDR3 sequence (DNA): TGTGCCAGCAGCAATCTTTCGTGGGAACGGGACAGGGGCGTCGCCGCCAACAACTTC.

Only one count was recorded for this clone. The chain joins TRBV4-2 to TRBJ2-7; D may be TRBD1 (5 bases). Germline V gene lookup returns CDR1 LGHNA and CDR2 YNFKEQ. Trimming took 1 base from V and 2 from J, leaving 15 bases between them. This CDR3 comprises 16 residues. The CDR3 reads CASSQAGQSSPYEQYF. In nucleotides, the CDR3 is TGTGCCAGCAGCCAAGCAGGGCAATCTTCCCCCTACGAGCAGTACTTC.

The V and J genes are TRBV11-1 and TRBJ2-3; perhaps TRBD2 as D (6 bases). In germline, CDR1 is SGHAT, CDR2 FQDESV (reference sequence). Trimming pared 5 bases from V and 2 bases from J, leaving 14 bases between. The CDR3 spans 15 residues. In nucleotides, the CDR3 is TGTGCCAGCAGCCCAGGGACTCTCTCCACAGATACGCAGTATTTT. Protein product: CASSPGTLSTDTQYF.

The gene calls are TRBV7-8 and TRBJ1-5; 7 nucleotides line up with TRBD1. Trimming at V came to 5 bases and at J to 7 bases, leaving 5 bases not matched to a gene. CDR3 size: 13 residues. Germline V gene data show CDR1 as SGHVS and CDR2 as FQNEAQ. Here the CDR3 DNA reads TGTGCCAGCAGCCCAGACAGGGACCAGCCCCAGCATTTT. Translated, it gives CASSPDRDQPQHF.

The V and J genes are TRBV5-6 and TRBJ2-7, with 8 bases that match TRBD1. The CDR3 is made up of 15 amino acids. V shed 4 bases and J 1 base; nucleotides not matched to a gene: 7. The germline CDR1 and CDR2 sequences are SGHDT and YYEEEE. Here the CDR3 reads CASSMDRVFSYEQYF. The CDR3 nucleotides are TGTGCCAGCAGCATGGACAGGGTTTTTTCCTACGAGCAGTACTTC.

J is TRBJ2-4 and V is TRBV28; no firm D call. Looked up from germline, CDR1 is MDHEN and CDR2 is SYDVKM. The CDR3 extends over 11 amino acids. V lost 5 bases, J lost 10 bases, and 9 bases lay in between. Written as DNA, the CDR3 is TGTGCCAGCAGTACGGTCGCTATTCAGTACTTC. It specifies CASSTVAIQYF.

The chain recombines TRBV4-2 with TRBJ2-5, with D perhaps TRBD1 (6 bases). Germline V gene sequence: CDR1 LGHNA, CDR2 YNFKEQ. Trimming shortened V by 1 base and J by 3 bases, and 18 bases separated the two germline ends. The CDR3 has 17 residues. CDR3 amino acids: CASSQVFVRGLEETQYF. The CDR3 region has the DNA TGTGCCAGCAGCCAAGTTTTCGTTAGGGGGTTGGAAGAGACCCAGTACTTC.

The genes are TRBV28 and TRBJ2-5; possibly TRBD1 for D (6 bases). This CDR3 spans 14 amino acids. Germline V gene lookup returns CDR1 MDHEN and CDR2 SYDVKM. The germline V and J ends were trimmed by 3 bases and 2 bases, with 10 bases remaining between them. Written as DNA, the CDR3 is TGTGCCAGCAGTTTGTCCAGGGGTCAAGAGACCCAGTACTTC. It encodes CASSLSRGQETQYF.

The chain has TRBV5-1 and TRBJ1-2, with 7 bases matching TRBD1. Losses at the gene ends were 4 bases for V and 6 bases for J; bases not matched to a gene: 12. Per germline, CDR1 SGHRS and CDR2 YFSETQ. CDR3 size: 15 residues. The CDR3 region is CASSPQGPGGDGYTF. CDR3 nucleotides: TGCGCCAGCAGCCCTCAGGGCCCAGGGGGAGATGGCTACACCTTC. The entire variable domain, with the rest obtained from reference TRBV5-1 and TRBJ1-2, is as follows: KAGVTQTPRYLIKTRGQQVTLSCSPISGHRSVSWYQQTPGQGLQFLFEYFSETQRNKGNFPGRFSGRQFSNSRSEMNVSTLELGDSALYLCASSPQGPGGDGYTFGSGTRLTVV.

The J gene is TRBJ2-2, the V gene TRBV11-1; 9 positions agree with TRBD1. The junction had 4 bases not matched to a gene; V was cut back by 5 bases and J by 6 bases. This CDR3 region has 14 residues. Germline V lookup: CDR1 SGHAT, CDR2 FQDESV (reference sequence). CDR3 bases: TGTGCCAGCAGCGTACAGGGGGCATCCGGGGAGCTGTTTTTT. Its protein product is CASSVQGASGELFF. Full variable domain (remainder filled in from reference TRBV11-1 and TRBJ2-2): EAEVAQSPRYKITEKSQAVAFWCDPISGHATLYWYRQILGQGPELLVQFQDESVVDDSQLPKDRFSAERLKGVDSTLKIQPAELGDSAMYLCASSVQGASGELFFGEGSRLTVL.

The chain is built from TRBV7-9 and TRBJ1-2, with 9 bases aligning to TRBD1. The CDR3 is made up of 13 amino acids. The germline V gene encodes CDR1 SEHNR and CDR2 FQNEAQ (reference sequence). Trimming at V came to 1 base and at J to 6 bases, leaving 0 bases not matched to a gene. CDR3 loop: CASSLGTGDGYTF. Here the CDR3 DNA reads TGTGCCAGCAGCTTAGGGACAGGGGATGGCTACACCTTC.

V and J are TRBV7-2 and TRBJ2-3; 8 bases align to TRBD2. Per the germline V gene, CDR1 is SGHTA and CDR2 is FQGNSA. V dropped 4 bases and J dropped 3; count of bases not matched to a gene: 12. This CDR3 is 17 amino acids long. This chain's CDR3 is CASSWGGRGGRTDTQYF. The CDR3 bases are TGTGCCAGCAGCTGGGGGGGGAGGGGCGGGAGGACAGATACGCAGTATTTT.

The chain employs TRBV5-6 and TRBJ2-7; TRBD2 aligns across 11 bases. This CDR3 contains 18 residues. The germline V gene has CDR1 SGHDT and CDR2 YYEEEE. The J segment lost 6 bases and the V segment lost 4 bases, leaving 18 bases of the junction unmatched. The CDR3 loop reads CASSRPGLAEKYMSEQYF. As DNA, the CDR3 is TGTGCCAGCAGCCGGCCGGGACTAGCGGAGAAGTATATGAGCGAGCAGTACTTC.

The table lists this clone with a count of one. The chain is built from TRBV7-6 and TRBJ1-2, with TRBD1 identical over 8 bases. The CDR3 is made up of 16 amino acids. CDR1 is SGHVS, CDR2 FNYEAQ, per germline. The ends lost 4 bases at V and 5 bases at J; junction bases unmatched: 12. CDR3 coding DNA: TGTGCCAGCAGCTCCTCTTCAGGGGGCAGAGGGTATGGCTACACCTTC. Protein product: CASSSSSGGRGYGYTF.

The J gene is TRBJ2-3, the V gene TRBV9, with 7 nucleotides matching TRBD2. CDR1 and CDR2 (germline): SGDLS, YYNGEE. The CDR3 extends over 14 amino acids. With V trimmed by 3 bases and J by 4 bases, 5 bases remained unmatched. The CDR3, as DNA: TGTGCCAGCAGCGCAAGCGGGAAGGCAGATACGCAGTATTTT. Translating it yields CASSASGKADTQYF.

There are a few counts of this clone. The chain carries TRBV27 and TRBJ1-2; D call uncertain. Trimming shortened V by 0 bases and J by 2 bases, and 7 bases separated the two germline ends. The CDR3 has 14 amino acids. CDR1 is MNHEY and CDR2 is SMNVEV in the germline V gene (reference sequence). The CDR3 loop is CASSLSYGNYGYTF. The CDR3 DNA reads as TGTGCCAGCAGTTTATCTTACGGGAACTATGGCTACACCTTC.

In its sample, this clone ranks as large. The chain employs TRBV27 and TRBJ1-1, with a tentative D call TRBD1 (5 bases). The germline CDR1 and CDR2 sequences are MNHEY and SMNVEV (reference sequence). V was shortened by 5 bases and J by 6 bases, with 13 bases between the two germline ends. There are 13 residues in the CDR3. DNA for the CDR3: TGTGCCAGCAGTATTTCATGGGGCCCTGAAGCTTTCTTT. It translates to CASSISWGPEAFF.

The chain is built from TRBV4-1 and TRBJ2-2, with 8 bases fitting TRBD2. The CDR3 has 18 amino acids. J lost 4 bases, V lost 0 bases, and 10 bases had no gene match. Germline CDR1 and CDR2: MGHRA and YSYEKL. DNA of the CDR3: TGCGCCAGCAGCCAAGATCTGAGCGGGAGACGGTCCACCGGGGAGCTGTTTTTT. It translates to CASSQDLSGRRSTGELFF.